This T cell receptor beta chain was recovered during a study of human T cells and chemical hapten exposure. For the study at large: A mostly female patient group had alopecia areata, totalis or universalis. Study observations and caveats: A positive correlation with patch test score was shown by PT1 expanded TCR counts. High-frequency TCRs, those above 1 in 1000, stayed the same after DPC sensitization.

The table lists this clonotype with many counts. The antigen remains unidentified. The CDR3 length is 13 residues. Germline loops: CDR1 SGHTA, CDR2 FQGNSA. Trimming left V 1 base short and J 7 bases short, with 10 bases between. The time point is: pre-sensitization, week 0. Treatment: therapeutic diphenylcyclopropenone sensitization with weekly scalp DPC. MiXCR, run by TCRdb on the RACE reads, gives a single entry per CDR3 protein. The data hold 200,000 to 300,000 distinct CDR3 sequences, with 8.6% observed a single time. The material was whole blood, obtained in connection with sensitization to the hapten diphenylcyclopropenone (DPC). This clonotype was obtained from a woman between 40 and 55 years old with alopecia areata. Some clones in this sample may be carry-over from other donors' samples. The gene calls are TRBV7-2 and TRBJ1-2, with D possibly matching TRBD1 (6 bases). The CDR3: CASSLGGTTGYTF. The CDR3 nucleotides read TGTGCCAGCAGCTTAGGGGGGACAACTGGCTACACCTTC.